This T cell receptor (beta chain) came from a study of T cells in Graves' hyperthyroidism and ophthalmopathy. The table lists this clonotype with a few counts. The CDR3 is made up of 13 amino acids. CDR1 and CDR2 (germline): SGHKS, YYEKEE (reference sequence). The germline V and J ends were trimmed by 4 bases and 7 bases, with 11 bases remaining between them. Amplified TCR beta CDR3 regions derived from RNA transcripts. RT-PCR in the first round (using the HTBI primer set) targeted the TCR CDR3. MiXCR was run by TCRdb on the multiplex PCR reads, yielding one entry per CDR3 protein. The sample holds approximately 630,000 distinct CDR3 sequences; about 16% are singletons and the top ten take around 4%.

Sequenced material: blood. The clonotype originates from a woman in her twenties or thirties with Graves' hyperthyroidism. The chain joins TRBV5-5 to TRBJ2-2; D call uncertain. CDR3 coding DNA: TGTGCCAGCAGCCACAGACACCTCGGGGAGCTGTTTTTT. As protein: CASSHRHLGELFF.